What follows are 19 T cell receptor beta chains derived from one specimen sequenced in a study of cytomegalovirus exposure and HLA in healthy donors. The PCR had 60 Vbeta and 13 Jbeta primers. TCRdb's copy holds only in-frame clones and misses some; the assay was immunoSEQ multiplex PCR. This table has over 100,000 clones, approximately 80% appearing once. Sequencing input: PBMCs. The receptors come from a male donor in good health and CMV-seropositive.

This clone turned up a few times. The junction does not match germline at one end; this may be a read error. This chain joins TRBV7-9 and TRBJ1-5; possibly TRBD1 for D (6 bases). This CDR3 has 16 residues. The germline CDR1 and CDR2 sequences are SEHNR and FQNEAQ (reference sequence). The CDR3 DNA reads TGTTCCAGCAGCTTAGGGGGAGGGGAAGGAAATCAGCCCCAGCATTTT. Its protein is CSSSLGGGEGNQPQHF.

This chain links TRBV5-1 with TRBJ2-5; maybe TRBD2 (6 bases). This CDR3 has 15 residues. Germline-derived CDR1 and CDR2 are SGHRS and YFSETQ. V was clipped by 4 bases and J by 5 bases, with 18 bases between them. CDR3 in amino acids: CASSPLMGGLETQYF. As DNA, the CDR3 is TGCGCCAGCAGCCCCTTAATGGGGGGTTTGGAGACCCAGTACTTC.

V gene TRBV18 combines with J gene TRBJ1-1; 8 nucleotides agree with TRBD1. The CDR3 loop spans 17 amino acids. The junction had 10 bases not matched to a gene; V was cut back by 4 bases and J by 0 bases. Germline CDR1 and CDR2: KGHSH and LQKENI. In DNA form, the CDR3 reads TGTGCCAGCTCACGGAAACGGACAGGGACCATGAACACTGAAGCTTTCTTT. Protein product: CASSRKRTGTMNTEAFF.

This clone was observed a handful of times. The chain recombines TRBV6-1 with TRBJ1-2; D remains ambiguous. This CDR3 is built from 13 residues. The germline V and J ends were trimmed by 2 bases and 4 bases, with 8 bases remaining between them. The germline CDR1 and CDR2 sequences are MNHNS and SASEGT. The chain's CDR3 is CASSESAGYGYTF. The CDR3, as DNA: TGTGCCAGCAGTGAAAGTGCCGGCTATGGCTACACCTTC.

This chain joins TRBV5-1 and TRBJ1-6; 11 bases are a match to TRBD1. Germline trimming cut 8 bases from V and 9 bases from J; bases unmatched to any gene: 7. Germline V gives CDR1 SGHRS, CDR2 YFSETQ. There are 14 residues in the CDR3. The DNA for the CDR3 is TGCGCCAGTAATTCGGGACAGGGGGGTTCACCCCTCCACTTT. Amino acid sequence: CASNSGQGGSPLHF.

The chain joins TRBV28 to TRBJ2-7; 8 nucleotides align to TRBD1. V lost 3 bases and J lost 1; bases outside the gene matches: 5. CDR3 size: 15 residues. The germline V gene encodes CDR1 MDHEN and CDR2 SYDVKM. The CDR3 DNA follows: TGTGCCAGCAGTTTCTCAACAGGGGGGTCCTACGAGCAGTACTTC. Protein: CASSFSTGGSYEQYF.

The V gene is TRBV5-1, the J gene TRBJ2-5, with TRBD2 matching 7 bases. The DNA end favors TRBJ2-7, so the J call may be wrong. This CDR3 spans 15 amino acids. The germline V gene encodes CDR1 SGHRS and CDR2 YFSETQ. The CDR3 DNA sequence: TGCGCCAGCAGCGACGGGAGGTCACCCACCTACGAGCAGTACTTC. Protein sequence: CASSDGRSPTYEQYF.

V usage is TRBV9 and J usage is TRBJ1-3; D gene ambiguous. The CDR3 covers 12 residues. V lost 7 bases and J 1 base, leaving 6 bases between the germline ends. The germline CDR1 and CDR2 sequences are SGDLS and YYNGEE. CDR3 in amino acids: CASSLSGNTIYF. The CDR3 DNA sequence: TGTGCCAGCTCCTTATCTGGAAACACCATATATTTT.

This chain uses TRBV5-5 with TRBJ2-2; tentatively, D is TRBD1 (6 bases). This CDR3 has 17 residues. The V end was cut by 3 bases, the J end by 0 bases, with 15 bases between. The germline CDR1 and CDR2 sequences are SGHKS and YYEKEE (reference sequence). The CDR3 sequence is CASSSDLQGANTGELFF. The DNA of the CDR3 is TGTGCCAGCAGCTCGGACCTACAGGGCGCGAACACCGGGGAGCTGTTTTTT.

This clone has a single count. V and J are TRBV7-9 and TRBJ2-1, with D possibly TRBD1 on 5 matching bases. Deletions cut 5 bases from V and 16 bases from J, with 18 bases between. This CDR3 contains 12 residues. Germline values: CDR1 SEHNR, CDR2 FQNEAQ (reference sequence). The CDR3 DNA reads TGTGCCAGCAGCCCAATGGCGTCAGGGCGCTTCTTC. Translated: CASSPMASGRFF.

This rearrangement joins TRBV28 to TRBJ2-7; D gene ambiguous. The V and J ends lost 4 bases and 2 bases respectively, with 9 bases between them. The CDR3 is made up of 13 amino acids. CDR1 and CDR2 (germline): MDHEN, SYDVKM. The CDR3 DNA is TGTGCCAGCAGTTCTAACCCCCCCTACGAGCAGTACTTC. Translation gives CASSSNPPYEQYF. Full variable domain (missing parts from reference TRBV28 and TRBJ2-7): DVKVTQSSRYLVKRTGEKVFLECVQDMDHENMFWYRQDPGLGLRLIYFSYDVKMKEKGDIPEGYSVSREKKERFSLILESASTNQTSMYLCASSSNPPYEQYFGPGTRLTVT.

The J gene is TRBJ2-7, the V gene TRBV18; 8 positions match TRBD1. The CDR3 extends over 16 amino acids. Germline V CDR1 and CDR2: KGHSH, LQKENI. The V segment lost 4 bases and the J segment 4 bases; nucleotides outside the gene matches: 12. The CDR3 nucleotides are TGTGCCAGCTCACAACTGACAGGGGCCCTCGGGTACGAGCAGTACTTC. It translates to CASSQLTGALGYEQYF.

Comments on this clone: A read error is likely, as this CDR3 ends without the conserved phenylalanine or tryptophan. This sequence joins TRBV6-5 and TRBJ1-2; TRBD1 aligns across 9 bases. Germline CDR1 reads MNHEY; CDR2 reads SVGAGI. This CDR3 is built from 14 residues. The V gene end was trimmed by 0 bases and the J gene end by 4 bases; junction bases not matched to a gene: 0. CDR3 nucleotide sequence: TGTGCCAGCAGTTACTCGGACAGGGGCTATGGCTACACCTCC. It encodes CASSYSDRGYGYTS.

This clone was recorded a few times. The V gene is TRBV7-2, the J gene TRBJ2-1; possible D gene TRBD2, 7 bases. The length of the CDR3 is 16 residues. Trimming cost V 5 bases and J 7 bases, with 21 bases left between them. Germline CDR1 is SGHTA and CDR2 is FQGNSA. The CDR3 sequence is CASSRGGALLRNEQFF. The CDR3 bases are TGTGCCAGCAGCAGGGGGGGTGCTTTGTTGAGAAATGAGCAGTTCTTC.

CDR3 in DNA: TGTGCCAGCAGTTTAAAGCGGGCCTACGAGCAGTACTTC. Protein: CASSLKRAYEQYF. V usage is TRBV28 and J usage is TRBJ2-7; weak D call: TRBD2 (6 bases). Germline V gene lookup returns CDR1 MDHEN and CDR2 SYDVKM. Trimming stripped 2 bases from V and 2 bases from J, with 7 bases between. The CDR3 totals 13 residues.

The chain is built from TRBV7-2 and TRBJ2-1, with D perhaps TRBD2 (6 bases). CDR1 is SGHTA, CDR2 FQGNSA, per germline. The CDR3 runs to 14 residues. The V end was cut by 3 bases, the J end by 1 base, with 7 bases between. The CDR3 here is CASSFGGSYNEQFF. CDR3 DNA sequence: TGTGCCAGCAGCTTCGGGGGATCCTACAATGAGCAGTTCTTC.

A few counts support this clone. This chain uses TRBV5-5 with TRBJ2-5, with 11 bases fitting TRBD2. J lost 2 bases, V lost 5 bases, and 5 bases had no gene match. The CDR3 runs to 15 residues. CDR1 is SGHKS and CDR2 is YYEKEE in the germline V gene (reference sequence). In DNA, the CDR3 is TGTGCCAGCAGAACCTTAGCGGGGGGGCAAGAGACCCAGTACTTC. Amino acids: CASRTLAGGQETQYF. Full variable domain (remainder filled in from reference TRBV5-5 and TRBJ2-5): DAGVTQSPTHLIKTRGQQVTLRCSPISGHKSVSWYQQVLGQGPQFIFQYYEKEERGRGNFPDRFSARQFPNYSSELNVNALLLGDSALYLCASRTLAGGQETQYFGPGTRLLVL.

The V gene is TRBV27, the J gene TRBJ1-5, with TRBD1 identical over 7 bases. This CDR3 is built from 15 residues. Germline V gives CDR1 MNHEY, CDR2 SMNVEV (reference sequence). Losses at the gene ends were 3 bases for V and 2 bases for J; bases not matched to a gene: 4. CDR3 DNA: TGTGCCAGCAGTTTCGGCAGGGGGGGCAATCAGCCCCAGCATTTT. Protein: CASSFGRGGNQPQHF.

This chain's CDR3 is CATRPTTSGDLDTQYF. The CDR3 nucleotides are TGTGCCACCCGACCCACGACTAGCGGGGACCTAGATACGCAGTATTTT. V and J are TRBV19 and TRBJ2-3, with 11 bases identical to TRBD2. CDR3 length equals 16 residues. Trimming at V came to 10 bases and at J to 5 bases, leaving 14 bases not matched to a gene. Germline-derived CDR1 and CDR2 are LNHDA and SQIVND (reference sequence).